At least ten counts were recorded for the clone carrying this TCR beta chain. The TCR beta CDR3 regions underwent amplification from RNA transcripts. Investigators did first-round RT-PCR with HTBI primers, then second-round multiplex PCR. Each CDR3 protein gets one entry after TCRdb re-called the multiplex PCR reads with MiXCR. This repertoire shows some 410,000 distinct CDR3 sequences, approximately 21% found once; its top ten account for 2.5% to 3.5%. This entry comes from a study of Graves' ophthalmopathy and Graves' hyperthyroidism. V was cut by 5 bases and J by 7 bases, with 17 bases left in between. CDR1 is SQVTM and CDR2 is ANQGSEA in the germline V gene. The CDR3 is 13 amino acids.

Source material: peripheral blood. This TCR came from a woman aged 18 to 35 with stable Graves' hyperthyroidism. J is TRBJ1-2 and V is TRBV29-1; a weak D match, TRBD1 (5 bases). CDR3 in DNA: TGCAGCGTTCGCGGCCAGGGTCCTCTTGGCTACACCTTC. This gives the protein CSVRGQGPLGYTF.